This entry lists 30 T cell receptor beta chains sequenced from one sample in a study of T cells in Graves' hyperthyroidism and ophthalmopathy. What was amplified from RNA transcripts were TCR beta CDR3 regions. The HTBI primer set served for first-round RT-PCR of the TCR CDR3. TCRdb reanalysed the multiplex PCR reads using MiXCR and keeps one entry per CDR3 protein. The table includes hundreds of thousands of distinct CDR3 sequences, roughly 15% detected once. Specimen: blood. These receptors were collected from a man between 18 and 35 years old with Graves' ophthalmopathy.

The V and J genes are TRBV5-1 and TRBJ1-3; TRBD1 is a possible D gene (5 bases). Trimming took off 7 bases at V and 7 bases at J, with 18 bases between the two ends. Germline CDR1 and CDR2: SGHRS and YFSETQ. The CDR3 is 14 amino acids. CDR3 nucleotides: TGCGCCAGCGGAACAGGAGCCGCGGGCAACACCATATATTTT. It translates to CASGTGAAGNTIYF.

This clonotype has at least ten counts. CDR3 sequence reads: CASRRGQGQSTDTQYF. Here the CDR3 DNA reads TGTGCCAGCAGGAGGGGACAGGGTCAGAGCACAGATACGCAGTATTTT. The chain couples TRBV12-3 or TRBV12-4 to TRBJ2-3; 9 bases match TRBD1. V lost 6 bases to trimming and J lost 0 bases; unmatched junction nucleotides: 7. CDR3 length equals 16 residues.

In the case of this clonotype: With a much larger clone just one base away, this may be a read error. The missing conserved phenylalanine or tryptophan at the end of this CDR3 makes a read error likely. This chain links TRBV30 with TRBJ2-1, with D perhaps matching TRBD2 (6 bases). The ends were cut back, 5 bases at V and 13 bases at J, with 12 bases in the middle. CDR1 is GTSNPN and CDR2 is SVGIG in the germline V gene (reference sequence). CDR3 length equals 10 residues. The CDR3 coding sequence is TGTGCCTGGTCGGGACTGGCTCAGTTCCTC. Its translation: CAWSGLAQFL.

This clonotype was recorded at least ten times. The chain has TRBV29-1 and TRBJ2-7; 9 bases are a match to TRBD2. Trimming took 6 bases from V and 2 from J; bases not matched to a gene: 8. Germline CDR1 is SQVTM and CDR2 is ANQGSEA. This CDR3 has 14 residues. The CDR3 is CSVGFLAGPYEQYF. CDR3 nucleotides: TGCAGCGTGGGCTTCCTAGCGGGACCCTACGAGCAGTACTTC.

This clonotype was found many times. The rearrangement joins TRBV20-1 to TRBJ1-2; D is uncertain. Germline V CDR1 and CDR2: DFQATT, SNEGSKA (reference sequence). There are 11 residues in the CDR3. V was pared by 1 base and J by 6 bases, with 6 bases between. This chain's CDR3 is CSARAGDGYTF. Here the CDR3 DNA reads TGCAGTGCTAGAGCCGGGGATGGCTACACCTTC.

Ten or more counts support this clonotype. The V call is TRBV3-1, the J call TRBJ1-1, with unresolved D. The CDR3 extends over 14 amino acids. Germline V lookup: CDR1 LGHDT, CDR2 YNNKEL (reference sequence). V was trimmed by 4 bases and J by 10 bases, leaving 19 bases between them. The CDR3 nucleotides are TGTGCCAGCAGCCCACAAAGACAATTTGCCGGAGCTTTCTTT. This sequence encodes CASSPQRQFAGAFF. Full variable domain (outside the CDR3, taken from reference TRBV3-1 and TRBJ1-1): DTAVSQTPKYLVTQMGNDKSIKCEQNLGHDTMYWYKQDSKKFLKIMFSYNNKELIINETVPNRFSPKSPDKAHLNLHINSLELGDSAVYFCASSPQRQFAGAFFGQGTRLTVV.

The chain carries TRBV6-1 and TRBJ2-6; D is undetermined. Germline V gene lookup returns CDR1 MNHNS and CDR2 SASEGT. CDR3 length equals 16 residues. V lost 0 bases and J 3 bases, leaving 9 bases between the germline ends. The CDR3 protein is CASSEAGEGGANVLTF. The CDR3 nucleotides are TGTGCCAGCAGTGAAGCTGGGGAAGGTGGGGCCAACGTCCTGACTTTC.

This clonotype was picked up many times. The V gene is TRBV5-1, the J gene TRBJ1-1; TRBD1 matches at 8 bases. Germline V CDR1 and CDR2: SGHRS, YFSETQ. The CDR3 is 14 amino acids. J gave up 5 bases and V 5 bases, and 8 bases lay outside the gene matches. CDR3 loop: CASRHARGRTEAFF. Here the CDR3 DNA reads TGCGCCAGCAGACACGCCAGGGGGCGGACTGAAGCTTTCTTT.

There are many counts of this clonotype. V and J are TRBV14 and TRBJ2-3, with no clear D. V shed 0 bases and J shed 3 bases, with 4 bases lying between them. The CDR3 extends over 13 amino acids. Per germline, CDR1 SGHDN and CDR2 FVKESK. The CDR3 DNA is TGTGCCAGCAGCCAAGAGCATACAGATACGCAGTATTTT. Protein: CASSQEHTDTQYF.

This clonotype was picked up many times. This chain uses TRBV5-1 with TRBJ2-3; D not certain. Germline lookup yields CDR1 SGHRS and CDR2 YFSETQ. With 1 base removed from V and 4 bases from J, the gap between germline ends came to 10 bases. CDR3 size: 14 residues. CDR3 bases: TGCGCCAGCAGCTTGTCACCCTGGGCAGATACGCAGTATTTT. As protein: CASSLSPWADTQYF.

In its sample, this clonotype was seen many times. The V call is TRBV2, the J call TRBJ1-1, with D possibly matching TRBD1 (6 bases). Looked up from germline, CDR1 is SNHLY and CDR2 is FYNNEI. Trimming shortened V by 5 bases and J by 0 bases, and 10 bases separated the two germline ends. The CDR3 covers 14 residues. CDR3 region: CASSYREMNTEAFF. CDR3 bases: TGTGCCAGCAGTTACAGGGAAATGAACACTGAAGCTTTCTTT.

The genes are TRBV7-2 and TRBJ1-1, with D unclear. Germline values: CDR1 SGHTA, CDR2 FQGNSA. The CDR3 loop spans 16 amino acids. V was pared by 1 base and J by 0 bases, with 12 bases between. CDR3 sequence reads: CASSLVAERVNTEAFF. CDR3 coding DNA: TGTGCCAGCAGCTTAGTCGCGGAACGGGTGAACACTGAAGCTTTCTTT.

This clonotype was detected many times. The CDR3 bases are TGTGCCAGCAGCTTAGGACGGACAGTGAACACTGAAGCTTTCTTT. This sequence encodes CASSLGRTVNTEAFF. This sequence joins TRBV11-2 and TRBJ1-1; a weak D match, TRBD1 (6 bases). Trimming stripped 1 base from V and 0 bases from J, with 9 bases between. Per the germline V gene, CDR1 is SGHAT and CDR2 is FQNNGV. The CDR3 sequence is 15 residues long.

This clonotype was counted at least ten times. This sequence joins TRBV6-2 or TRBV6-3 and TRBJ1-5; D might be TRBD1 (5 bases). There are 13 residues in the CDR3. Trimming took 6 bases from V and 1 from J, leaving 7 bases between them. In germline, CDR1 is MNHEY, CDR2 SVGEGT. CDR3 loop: CASRRGSNQPQHF. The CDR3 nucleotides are TGTGCCAGCAGGCGGGGGAGCAATCAGCCCCAGCATTTT.

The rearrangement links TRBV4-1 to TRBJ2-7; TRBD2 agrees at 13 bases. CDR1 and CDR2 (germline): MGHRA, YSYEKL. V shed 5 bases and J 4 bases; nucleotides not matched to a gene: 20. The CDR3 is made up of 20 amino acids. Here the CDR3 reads CASSFPGLAGERFPDYEQYF. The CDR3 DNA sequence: TGCGCCAGCAGCTTCCCAGGACTAGCGGGGGAAAGATTTCCTGATTACGAGCAGTACTTC.

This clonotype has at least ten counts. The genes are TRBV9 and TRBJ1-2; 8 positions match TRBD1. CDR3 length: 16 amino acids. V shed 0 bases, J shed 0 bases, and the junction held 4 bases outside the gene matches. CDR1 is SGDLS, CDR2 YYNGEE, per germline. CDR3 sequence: CASSVGGQGANYGYTF. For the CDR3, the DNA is TGTGCCAGCAGCGTAGGAGGACAGGGCGCTAACTATGGCTACACCTTC.

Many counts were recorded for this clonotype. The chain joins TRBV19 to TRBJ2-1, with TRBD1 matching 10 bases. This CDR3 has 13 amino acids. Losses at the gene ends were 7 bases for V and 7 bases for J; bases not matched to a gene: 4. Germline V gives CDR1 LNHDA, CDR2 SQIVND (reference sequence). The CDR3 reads CASNDRGPNEQFF. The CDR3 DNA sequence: TGTGCCAGTAATGACAGGGGGCCGAATGAGCAGTTCTTC.

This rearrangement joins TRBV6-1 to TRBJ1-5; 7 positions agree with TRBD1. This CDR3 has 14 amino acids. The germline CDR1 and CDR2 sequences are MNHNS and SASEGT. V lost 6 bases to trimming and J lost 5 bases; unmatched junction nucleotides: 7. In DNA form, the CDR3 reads TGTGCCAGCAGGTCCGGGACAGACTATCAGCCCCAGCATTTT. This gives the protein CASRSGTDYQPQHF.

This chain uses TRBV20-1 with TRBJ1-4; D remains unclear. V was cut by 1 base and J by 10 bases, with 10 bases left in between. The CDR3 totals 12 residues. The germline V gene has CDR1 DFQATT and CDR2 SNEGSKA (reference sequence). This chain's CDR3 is CSARGGVGKLFF. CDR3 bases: TGCAGTGCTAGAGGCGGGGTCGGAAAACTGTTTTTT.

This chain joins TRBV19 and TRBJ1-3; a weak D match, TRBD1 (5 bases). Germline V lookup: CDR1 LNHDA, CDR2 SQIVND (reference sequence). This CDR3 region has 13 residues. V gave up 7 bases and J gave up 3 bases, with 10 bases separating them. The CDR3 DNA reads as TGTGCCAGTACCCCGGGACTTGGAAACACCATATATTTT. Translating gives CASTPGLGNTIYF.

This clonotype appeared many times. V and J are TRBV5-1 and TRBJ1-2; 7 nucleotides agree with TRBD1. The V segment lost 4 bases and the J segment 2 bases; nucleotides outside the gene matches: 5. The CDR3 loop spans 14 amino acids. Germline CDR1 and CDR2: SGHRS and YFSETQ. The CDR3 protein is CASSTGQTNYGYTF. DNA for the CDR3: TGCGCCAGCAGCACGGGACAGACCAACTATGGCTACACCTTC.

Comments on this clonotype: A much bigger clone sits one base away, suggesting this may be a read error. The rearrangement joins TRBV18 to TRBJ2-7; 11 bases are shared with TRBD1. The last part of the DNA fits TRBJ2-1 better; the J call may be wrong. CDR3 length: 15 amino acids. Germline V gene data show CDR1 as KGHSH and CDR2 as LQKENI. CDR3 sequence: CASSLRTGGSYEQFF. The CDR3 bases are TGTGCCAGCTCACTAAGGACAGGGGGCTCCTACGAGCAGTTCTTC.

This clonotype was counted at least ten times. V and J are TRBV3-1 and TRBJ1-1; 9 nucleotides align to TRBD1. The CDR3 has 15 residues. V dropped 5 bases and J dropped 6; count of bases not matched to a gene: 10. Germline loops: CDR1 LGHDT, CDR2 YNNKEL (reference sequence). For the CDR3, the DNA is TGTGCCAGCAGCAACCCGGGACAGGGTTTTTCTGAAGCTTTCTTT. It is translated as CASSNPGQGFSEAFF.

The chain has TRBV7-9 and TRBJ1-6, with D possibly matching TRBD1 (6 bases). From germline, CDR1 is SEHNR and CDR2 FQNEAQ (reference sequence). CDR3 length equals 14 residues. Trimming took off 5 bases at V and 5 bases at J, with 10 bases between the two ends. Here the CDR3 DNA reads TGTGCCAGCAGCCGGACAGCTGATAATTCACCCCTCCACTTT. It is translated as CASSRTADNSPLHF.

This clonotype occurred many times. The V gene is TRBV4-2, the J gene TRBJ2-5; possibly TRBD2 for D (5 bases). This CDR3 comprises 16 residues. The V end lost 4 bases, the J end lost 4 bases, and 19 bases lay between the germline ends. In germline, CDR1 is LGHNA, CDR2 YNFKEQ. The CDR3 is CASSPTRGPGGETQYF. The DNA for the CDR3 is TGTGCCAGCAGCCCCACTAGAGGACCCGGCGGAGAGACCCAGTACTTC.

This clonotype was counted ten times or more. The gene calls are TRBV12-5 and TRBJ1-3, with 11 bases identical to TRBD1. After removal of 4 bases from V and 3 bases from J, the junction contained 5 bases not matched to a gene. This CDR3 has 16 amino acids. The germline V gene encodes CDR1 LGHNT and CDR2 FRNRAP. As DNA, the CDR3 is TGTGCTAGTGGTTGGACAGGGGGCACGGGTGGAAACACCATATATTTT. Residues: CASGWTGGTGGNTIYF.

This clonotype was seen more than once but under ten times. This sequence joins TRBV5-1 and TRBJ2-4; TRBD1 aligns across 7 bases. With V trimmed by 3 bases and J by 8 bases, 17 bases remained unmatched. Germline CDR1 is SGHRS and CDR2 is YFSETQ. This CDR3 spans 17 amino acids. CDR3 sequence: CASSYDRDGAYRDIQYF. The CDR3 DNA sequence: TGCGCCAGCAGCTATGACAGGGATGGGGCCTATAGGGACATTCAGTACTTC.

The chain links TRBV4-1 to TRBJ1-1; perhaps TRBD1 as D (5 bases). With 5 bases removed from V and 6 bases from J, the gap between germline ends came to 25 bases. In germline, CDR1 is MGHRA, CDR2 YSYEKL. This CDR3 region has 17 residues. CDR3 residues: CASSLLGTTLESSEAFF. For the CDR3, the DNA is TGCGCCAGCAGCTTACTCGGGACGACTCTTGAATCCTCTGAAGCTTTCTTT.

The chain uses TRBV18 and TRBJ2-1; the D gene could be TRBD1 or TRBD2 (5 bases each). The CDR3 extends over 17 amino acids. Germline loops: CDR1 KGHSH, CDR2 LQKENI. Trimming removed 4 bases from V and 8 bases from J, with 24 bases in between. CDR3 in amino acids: CASSRSLLAHLGDEQFF. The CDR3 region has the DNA TGTGCCAGCTCACGGTCACTTCTAGCCCACCTAGGGGATGAGCAGTTCTTC.

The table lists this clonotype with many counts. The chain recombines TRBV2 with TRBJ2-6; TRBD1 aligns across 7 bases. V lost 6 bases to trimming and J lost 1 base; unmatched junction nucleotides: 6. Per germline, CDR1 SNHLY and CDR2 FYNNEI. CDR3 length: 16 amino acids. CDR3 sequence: CASSRDRSSGANVLTF. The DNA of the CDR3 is TGTGCCAGCAGCAGGGACAGATCGTCTGGGGCCAACGTCCTGACTTTC.